Each of the 10 T cell receptor beta chains below was sequenced from the same sample in a study of cytomegalovirus exposure and HLA in healthy donors. Vbeta (60) and Jbeta (13) primers were used in the PCR. Sequenced by immunoSEQ multiplex PCR; TCRdb stores in-frame clones only, minus some. The sample yields 150,000 to 200,000 clones, 65% to 80% seen once. Material for sequencing was PBMCs. These receptors all stem from a woman aged 30 to 39 in good health and CMV-seropositive.

The chain is built from TRBV6-6 and TRBJ2-3; TRBD2 agrees at 10 bases. CDR1 MNHNY and CDR2 SVGAGI come from the germline V gene (reference sequence). This CDR3 spans 16 amino acids. J gave up 0 bases and V 5 bases, and 5 bases lay outside the gene matches. The CDR3 DNA reads as TGTGCCAGCAGTAACGGACTAGCGGTTAGCACAGATACGCAGTATTTT. Its translation is CASSNGLAVSTDTQYF.

The chain combines TRBV2 with TRBJ1-1; no definite D call. The germline V gene has CDR1 SNHLY and CDR2 FYNNEI. Trimming shortened V by 8 bases and J by 0 bases, and 4 bases separated the two germline ends. The CDR3 loop spans 11 amino acids. In DNA, the CDR3 is TGTGCCAGCCGGGTGAACACTGAAGCTTTCTTT. Translating gives CASRVNTEAFF.

About this clone: Different DNA sequences within this sample yield the same CDR3. The V call is TRBV27, the J call TRBJ2-3; D remains ambiguous. Per germline, CDR1 MNHEY and CDR2 SMNVEV (reference sequence). CDR3 length: 15 residues. Trimming left V 5 bases short and J 1 base short, with 13 bases between. CDR3 region: CASSVESRGTDTQYF. CDR3 sequence (DNA): TGTGCCAGCAGTGTAGAATCTCGGGGCACAGATACGCAGTATTTT.

The rearrangement uses TRBV10-3 and TRBJ2-7, with 7 bases matching TRBD1. CDR1 and CDR2 from the germline V gene are ENHRY and SYGVKD. This CDR3 is built from 13 residues. The J segment lost 3 bases and the V segment lost 8 bases, leaving 7 bases of the junction unmatched. CDR3 region: CAIRVDRNYEQYF. CDR3 DNA sequence: TGTGCCATCCGTGTGGACAGGAACTACGAGCAGTACTTC.

This clone occurred a few times. The rearrangement links TRBV5-5 to TRBJ2-1; D is ambiguous. Between the trimmed V and J ends, which lost 1 base and 2 bases, there was a span of 10 bases. Per germline, CDR1 SGHKS and CDR2 YYEKEE (reference sequence). The CDR3 covers 15 residues. CDR3 loop: CASSLLGFAYNEQFF. CDR3 coding DNA: TGTGCCAGCAGCTTGCTAGGTTTCGCCTACAATGAGCAGTTCTTC.

On this clone itself: Additional DNA sequences in this sample encode the identical CDR3. The chain combines TRBV9 with TRBJ2-1, with D possibly matching TRBD2 (6 bases). This CDR3 has 15 residues. The ends were cut back, 2 bases at V and 3 bases at J, with 12 bases in the middle. CDR1 and CDR2 (germline): SGDLS, YYNGEE. The CDR3 sequence is CASSVGGGSYNEQFF. The CDR3, as DNA: TGTGCCAGCAGCGTGGGAGGAGGTAGCTACAATGAGCAGTTCTTC.

The CDR3 reads CASSQRDFSYNEQFF. As DNA, the CDR3 is TGTGCCAGCAGCCAAAGGGACTTTTCCTACAATGAGCAGTTCTTC. The V call is TRBV5-4, the J call TRBJ2-1; perhaps TRBD2 as D (6 bases). Germline CDR1 reads SGHNT; CDR2 reads YYREEE (reference sequence). There are 15 residues in the CDR3. Trimming took 4 bases from V and 1 from J, leaving 12 bases between them.

This sequence joins TRBV6-5 and TRBJ2-7; D perhaps matches TRBD1 (6 bases). The CDR3 is 13 residues long. Germline CDR1 is MNHEY and CDR2 is SVGAGI. Trimming took 6 bases from V and 6 from J, leaving 15 bases between them. CDR3 sequence reads: CASSPGVQGEQYF. The CDR3 DNA sequence: TGTGCCAGCAGCCCCGGGGTACAGGGCGAGCAGTACTTC.

The rearrangement links TRBV7-9 to TRBJ1-4; the D gene is possibly TRBD1 (5 bases). The CDR3 loop spans 14 amino acids. Trimming shortened V by 9 bases and J by 0 bases, and 11 bases separated the two germline ends. CDR1 and CDR2 (germline): SEHNR, FQNEAQ (reference sequence). CDR3 amino acids: CASHQGSTNEKLFF. CDR3 sequence (DNA): TGTGCCAGTCATCAGGGATCAACTAATGAAAAACTGTTTTTT.

The chain combines TRBV4-2 with TRBJ2-4; weak D call: TRBD2 (6 bases). Germline CDR1 reads LGHNA; CDR2 reads YNFKEQ. The CDR3 sequence is 13 residues long. Trimming removed 0 bases from V and 14 bases from J, with 14 bases in between. The CDR3 nucleotides are TGTGCCAGCAGCCAAGACAGGCGGCCGGGGGAGTACTTC. This gives the protein CASSQDRRPGEYF.